This is a list of T cell receptor beta chains from one sample in a study of response to subunit inactivated influenza vaccine. One entry per CDR3 protein results from TCRdb running MiXCR on the RT-PCR reads. The repertoire holds over 800,000 distinct CDR3 sequences, with around 21% as singletons. This specimen was PBMCs from blood, taken roughly 5 days after vaccination. The source is a man aged 45-65 years who received an inactivated influenza vaccine. CDR3s include the opening cysteine and the closing phenylalanine or tryptophan. Each record gives: clone size, V gene, J gene, D gene, CDR3 DNA, CDR3 protein. A D gene is named only where the DNA matches it firmly. Clone size is stated in some rows and not others, as once, few, many or a class when expanded.

clone size: few
V gene: TRBV12-3/TRBV12-4
J gene: TRBJ2-7
D gene: .
CDR3 DNA: TGTGCCAGCAAACAGACGAACTCCTACGAGCAGTACTTC
CDR3 protein: CASKQTNSYEQYF

clone size: few
V gene: TRBV6-5
J gene: TRBJ2-2
D gene: TRBD2
CDR3 DNA: TGTGCCAGCAGTTCAGCGGGATCGGACACCGGGGAGCTGTTTTTT
CDR3 protein: CASSSAGSDTGELFF

clone size: .
V gene: TRBV12-3/TRBV12-4
J gene: TRBJ2-5
D gene: TRBD2
CDR3 DNA: TGTGCCAGCAGTTTTGGGACTAGCGAAGAGACCCAGTACTTC
CDR3 protein: CASSFGTSEETQYF

clone size: few
V gene: TRBV5-1
J gene: TRBJ2-4
D gene: .
CDR3 DNA: TGCGCCAGCAGCTTGGCCACGGTGGCCAAAAACATTCAGTACTTC
CDR3 protein: CASSLATVAKNIQYF

clone size: .
V gene: TRBV20-1
J gene: TRBJ1-5
D gene: TRBD1
CDR3 DNA: TGCAGTGCTAGAGGTGGACAGGGTCGCAATCAGCCCCAGCATTTT
CDR3 protein: CSARGGQGRNQPQHF

clone size: many
V gene: TRBV7-2
J gene: TRBJ2-7
D gene: TRBD1
CDR3 DNA: TGTGCCAGCGCTACAAGTCCCGGACAGGGGCCCTACGAGCAGTACTTC
CDR3 protein: CASATSPGQGPYEQYF

clone size: .
V gene: TRBV19
J gene: TRBJ1-2
D gene: .
CDR3 DNA: TGTGCCACGGTGAGGGCAGGGGAGTATGGCTACACCTTC
CDR3 protein: CATVRAGEYGYTF

clone size: many
V gene: TRBV12-3/TRBV12-4
J gene: TRBJ2-3
D gene: TRBD1
CDR3 DNA: TGTGCCAGCGGACGTGGACAGGGATCAGATACGCAGTATTTT
CDR3 protein: CASGRGQGSDTQYF

clone size: .
V gene: TRBV5-1
J gene: TRBJ2-1
D gene: TRBD1
CDR3 DNA: TGCGCCAGCAGCTCTCACAGGGGAGACAATGAGCAGTTCTTC
CDR3 protein: CASSSHRGDNEQFF

clone size: few
V gene: TRBV7-2
J gene: TRBJ1-5
D gene: TRBD1
CDR3 DNA: TGTGCCAGCAGCGCCGGGACAGCTACACATCAGCCCCAGCATTTT
CDR3 protein: CASSAGTATHQPQHF

clone size: few
V gene: TRBV10-3
J gene: TRBJ1-5
D gene: .
CDR3 DNA: TGTGCCATCAGTGATAGCGGGCCCCATCAGCCCCAGCATTTT
CDR3 protein: CAISDSGPHQPQHF

clone size: few
V gene: TRBV7-2
J gene: TRBJ2-1
D gene: TRBD2
CDR3 DNA: TGTGCCAGCAGCTTAGGGTCTAGCGGGAGCCACTTGTTCTTC
CDR3 protein: CASSLGSSGSHLFF

clone size: .
V gene: TRBV18
J gene: TRBJ2-1
D gene: .
CDR3 DNA: TGTGCCAGCTCACCACCGAGTACCCACAATGAGCAGTTCTTC
CDR3 protein: CASSPPSTHNEQFF

clone size: .
V gene: TRBV24-1
J gene: TRBJ2-5
D gene: .
CDR3 DNA: TGTGCCACCAGTGATTTGGGGGTGGGACGGATGGAGACCCAGTACTTC
CDR3 protein: CATSDLGVGRMETQYF

clone size: many
V gene: TRBV2
J gene: TRBJ1-5
D gene: TRBD1
CDR3 DNA: TGTGCCAGCAGCGGGGACAGTTATAGCAATCAGCCCCAGCATTTT
CDR3 protein: CASSGDSYSNQPQHF

clone size: many
V gene: TRBV6-1
J gene: TRBJ2-7
D gene: TRBD2
CDR3 DNA: TGTGCCAGCAGTGCCACTAGCGGGGGGGTGGTGTTTCGGGACGAGCAGTACTTC
CDR3 protein: CASSATSGGVVFRDEQYF

clone size: .
V gene: TRBV20-1
J gene: TRBJ2-7
D gene: .
CDR3 DNA: TGCAGTGCTAGGGAAAGGGAGCATTCCTACGAGCAGTACTTC
CDR3 protein: CSAREREHSYEQYF

clone size: few
V gene: TRBV20-1
J gene: TRBJ2-3
D gene: TRBD2
CDR3 DNA: TGCAGTGCTAGAGATCGGGGGGTACTCACAGATACGCAGTATTTT
CDR3 protein: CSARDRGVLTDTQYF

clone size: many
V gene: TRBV2
J gene: TRBJ2-7
D gene: .
CDR3 DNA: TGTGCCAGCAATATCGACTACGAGCAGTACTTC
CDR3 protein: CASNIDYEQYF

clone size: few
V gene: TRBV12-3/TRBV12-4
J gene: TRBJ2-1
D gene: .
CDR3 DNA: TGTGCCAGCACCTGGGGGTTAAACAATGAGCAGTTCTTC
CDR3 protein: CASTWGLNNEQFF

clone size: many
V gene: TRBV29-1
J gene: TRBJ2-7
D gene: .
CDR3 DNA: TGCAGCGTTTCCAGCATGAGCTCCTACGAGCAGTACTTC
CDR3 protein: CSVSSMSSYEQYF

clone size: .
V gene: TRBV2
J gene: TRBJ2-2
D gene: TRBD2
CDR3 DNA: TGTGCCAGCGCTAGCGGGGGCCGGAACACCGGGGAGCTGTTTTTT
CDR3 protein: CASASGGRNTGELFF

clone size: .
V gene: TRBV7-2
J gene: TRBJ2-1
D gene: TRBD1
CDR3 DNA: TGTGCCAGCAGCGGAACAGGGGGCGTCCGGTTCTTC
CDR3 protein: CASSGTGGVRFF

clone size: once
V gene: TRBV5-8
J gene: TRBJ2-1
D gene: TRBD2
CDR3 DNA: TGTGCCTGGAGGACTAGCGGGAGGACCAATGAGCAGTTCTTC
CDR3 protein: CAWRTSGRTNEQFF

clone size: many
V gene: TRBV7-2
J gene: TRBJ2-1
D gene: TRBD1
CDR3 DNA: TGTGCCAGCAGCGCCCGACAGGGGGCTAGTGAGCAGTTCTTC
CDR3 protein: CASSARQGASEQFF

clone size: .
V gene: TRBV20-1
J gene: TRBJ2-1
D gene: .
CDR3 DNA: TGCAGTGCTAGAGCCCCACTCGGGACTCAGTACAATGAGCAGTTCTTC
CDR3 protein: CSARAPLGTQYNEQFF

clone size: few
V gene: TRBV12-3/TRBV12-4
J gene: TRBJ1-3
D gene: .
CDR3 DNA: TGTGCCAGCAGTTTTCGCTCTGGAAACACCATATATTTT
CDR3 protein: CASSFRSGNTIYF

clone size: .
V gene: TRBV6-2/TRBV6-3
J gene: TRBJ2-7
D gene: .
CDR3 DNA: TGTGCCAGCAACTCGATAGTACTCCCGGGACGGGCCTACGAGCAGTACTTC
CDR3 protein: CASNSIVLPGRAYEQYF

clone size: once
V gene: TRBV28
J gene: TRBJ2-7
D gene: .
CDR3 DNA: TGTGCCAGCAGTCCACGGACGGGCTGGGGTTACGAGCAGTACTTC
CDR3 protein: CASSPRTGWGYEQYF

clone size: .
V gene: TRBV7-3
J gene: TRBJ2-3
D gene: .
CDR3 DNA: TGTGCCAGCAGCATAACAGAGTGGGGCAGCACAGATACGCAGTATTTT
CDR3 protein: CASSITEWGSTDTQYF

clone size: few
V gene: TRBV24-1
J gene: TRBJ2-1
D gene: .
CDR3 DNA: TGTGCCACCAGTGCAGCCCGCTCCACACCGGTCTTC
CDR3 protein: CATSAARSTPVF

clone size: few
V gene: TRBV6-7
J gene: TRBJ2-7
D gene: .
CDR3 DNA: TGTGCCAGCAGGTGCAGGGAATCCTACGAGCAGTACTTC
CDR3 protein: CASRCRESYEQYF

clone size: few
V gene: TRBV5-1
J gene: TRBJ2-2
D gene: .
CDR3 DNA: TGCGCCAGCAGCCCCATGGGGATCAACACCGGGGAGCTGTTTTTT
CDR3 protein: CASSPMGINTGELFF

clone size: .
V gene: TRBV10-3
J gene: TRBJ2-5
D gene: TRBD2
CDR3 DNA: TGTGCCATTAGAGACGGGGGGACCGGAGAGACCCAGTACTTC
CDR3 protein: CAIRDGGTGETQYF

clone size: few
V gene: TRBV5-6
J gene: TRBJ2-7
D gene: .
CDR3 DNA: TGTGCCAGCAGCTGGGGGACACGAGCCTACGAGCAGTACTTC
CDR3 protein: CASSWGTRAYEQYF

clone size: .
V gene: TRBV29-1
J gene: TRBJ2-5
D gene: TRBD2
CDR3 DNA: TGCAGCGTTGGGGGAATAGCGGGAGGTCTAGGGGAGACCCAGTACTTC
CDR3 protein: CSVGGIAGGLGETQYF

clone size: few
V gene: TRBV12-3/TRBV12-4
J gene: TRBJ2-7
D gene: .
CDR3 DNA: TGTGCCAGCAGTGTCGGGACATTATACGAGCAGTACTTC
CDR3 protein: CASSVGTLYEQYF

clone size: .
V gene: TRBV11-3
J gene: TRBJ2-1
D gene: TRBD2
CDR3 DNA: TGTGCCAGCAGCCTTACCGGGACTAGTATTGGTGAGCAGTTCTTC
CDR3 protein: CASSLTGTSIGEQFF

clone size: many
V gene: TRBV7-2
J gene: TRBJ2-1
D gene: TRBD2
CDR3 DNA: TGTGCCAGCAGCTTAGTGGCGGGGGGGCACAATGAGCAGTTCTTC
CDR3 protein: CASSLVAGGHNEQFF

clone size: few
V gene: TRBV24-1
J gene: TRBJ2-1
D gene: TRBD2
CDR3 DNA: TGTGCCACCAGTGATCCAAAAACTAGCGAGCAATACAATGAGCAGTTCTTC
CDR3 protein: CATSDPKTSEQYNEQFF

clone size: many
V gene: TRBV12-3/TRBV12-4
J gene: TRBJ1-5
D gene: .
CDR3 DNA: TGTGCCAGCAGTTTAGGCAGCGGGGCAAGCAATCAGCCCCAGCATTTT
CDR3 protein: CASSLGSGASNQPQHF

clone size: few
V gene: TRBV12-3/TRBV12-4
J gene: TRBJ2-3
D gene: TRBD2
CDR3 DNA: TGTGCCAGCAGTTTACTAGCGGGGTCTAGCACAGATACGCAGTATTTT
CDR3 protein: CASSLLAGSSTDTQYF

clone size: many
V gene: TRBV7-7
J gene: TRBJ2-2
D gene: .
CDR3 DNA: TGTGCTAGCAGTCAGGGCAGGACCGGGGAGCTGTTTTTT
CDR3 protein: CASSQGRTGELFF

clone size: .
V gene: TRBV7-6
J gene: TRBJ1-3
D gene: .
CDR3 DNA: TGTGCCAGCAGCCTCTGGGACCGCGATATTACCTCTGGAAACACCATATATTTT
CDR3 protein: CASSLWDRDITSGNTIYF